This T cell receptor (beta chain) comes out of a study of blood T cells in healthy people across ages. The study, taken as a whole, reports: Researchers deemed the diversity estimates from one million T cells underestimates.

The CDR3 contains 16 residues. Extraction yielded at least 6 micrograms of total RNA per sample. This clonotype was found a few times. Its antigen is still unknown. Then a second PCR, running about 6 to 12 cycles, was carried out with a sample-barcoded 5' primer and a J-beta primer mix. MiXCR was run by TCRdb on the 5' RACE reads, yielding one entry per CDR3 protein. The sample holds around 870,000 distinct CDR3 sequences, under 30% seen once. This chain uses TRBV21-1 with TRBJ2-3; the table's D call of TRBD2 was not tested on the DNA. TRBV21-1 is a listed pseudogene. Source material: blood. This TCR was sampled from an elderly woman in good health. The CDR3 here is CASSKGLAGGTDTQYF. The CDR3 nucleotides are TGTGCCAGCAGCAAGGGACTAGCGGGGGGAACAGATACGCAGTATTTT.